This TCR beta chain was profiled in a study of control samples from healthy donors and cancer patients. Measured with immunoSEQ multiplex PCR; TCRdb has only the in-frame clones, and not every one. This sample has roughly 130,000 clones, with roughly 92% found just once. V was shortened by 4 bases and J by 7 bases, with 20 bases between the two germline ends. The germline CDR1 and CDR2 sequences are SGHDN and FVKESK. The CDR3 has 15 residues. The receptor was isolated from a young man in good health. Specimen: blood. The rearrangement links TRBV14 to TRBJ2-7; D may match TRBD1 or TRBD2 (6 bases each). The CDR3 spells CASSLLTKGGWEQYF. The CDR3 nucleotides are TGTGCCAGCAGCCTCCTCACCAAGGGGGGCTGGGAGCAGTACTTC.